The clone carrying this TCR beta chain has a count of ten or more. The CDR3 is 13 amino acids. V was clipped by 7 bases and J by 6 bases; unmatched bases: 9. Germline V gene lookup returns CDR1 DFQATT and CDR2 SNEGSKA (reference sequence). The data were taken from a study of metastatic and nonmetastatic thyroid tumors. Ahead of thyroid surgery, no patient had received treatment of any kind. In the authors' workflow: Construction of a distant-metastasis classifier for papillary thyroid cancer relied on CDR3 differences across clinicopathological groups. TCRdb reanalyzed the PCR reads via MiXCR. The V and J calls here are based on TCRdb, not the publication. Seen here are about 92,000 clones, about 15% observed once, and the top ten hold roughly 3.9%.

V usage is TRBV20-1 and J usage is TRBJ1-1; 9 bases fit TRBD1. Material for sequencing was blood. The source is a female donor with papillary thyroid cancer or a benign thyroid nodule (not recorded which). Some clones in this sample may be carry-over from other donors' samples. The CDR3 sequence: CSGGDRVESEAFF. The CDR3 bases are TGCAGTGGGGGGGACAGGGTGGAATCTGAAGCTTTCTTT.